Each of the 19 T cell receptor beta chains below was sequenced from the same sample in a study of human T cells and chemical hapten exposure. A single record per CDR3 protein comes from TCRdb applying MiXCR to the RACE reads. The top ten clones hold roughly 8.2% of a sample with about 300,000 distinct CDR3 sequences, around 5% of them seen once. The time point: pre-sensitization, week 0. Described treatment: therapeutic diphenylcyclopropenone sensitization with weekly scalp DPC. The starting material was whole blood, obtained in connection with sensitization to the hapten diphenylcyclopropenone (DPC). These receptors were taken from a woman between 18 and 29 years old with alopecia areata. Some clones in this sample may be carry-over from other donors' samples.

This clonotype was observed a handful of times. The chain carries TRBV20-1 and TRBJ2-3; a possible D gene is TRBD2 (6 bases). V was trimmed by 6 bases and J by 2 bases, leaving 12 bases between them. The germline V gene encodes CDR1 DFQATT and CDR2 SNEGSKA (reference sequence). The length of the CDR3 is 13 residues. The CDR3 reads CSARGGTTDTQYF. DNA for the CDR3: TGCAGTGCCCGCGGAGGGACCACAGATACGCAGTATTTT.

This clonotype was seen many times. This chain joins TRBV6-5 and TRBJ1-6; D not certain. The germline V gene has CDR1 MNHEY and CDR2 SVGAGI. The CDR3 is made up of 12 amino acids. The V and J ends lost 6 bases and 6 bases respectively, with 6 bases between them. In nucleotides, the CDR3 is TGTGCCAGCAGAACCTTTAATTCACCCCTCCACTTT. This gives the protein CASRTFNSPLHF.

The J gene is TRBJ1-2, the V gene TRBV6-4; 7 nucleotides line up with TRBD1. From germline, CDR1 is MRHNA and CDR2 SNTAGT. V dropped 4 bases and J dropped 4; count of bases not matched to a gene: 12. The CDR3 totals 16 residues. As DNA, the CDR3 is TGTGCCAGCAGTGCCAATCCGGGACAGACATTCTATGGCTACACCTTC. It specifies CASSANPGQTFYGYTF.

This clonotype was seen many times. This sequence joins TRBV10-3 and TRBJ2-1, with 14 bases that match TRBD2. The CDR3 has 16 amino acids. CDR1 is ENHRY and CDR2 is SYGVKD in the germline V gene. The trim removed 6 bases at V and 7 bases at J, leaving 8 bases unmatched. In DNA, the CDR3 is TGTGCCATCAGCCCGGGACTAGCGGGGGTAGGGAATGAGCAGTTCTTC. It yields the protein CAISPGLAGVGNEQFF.

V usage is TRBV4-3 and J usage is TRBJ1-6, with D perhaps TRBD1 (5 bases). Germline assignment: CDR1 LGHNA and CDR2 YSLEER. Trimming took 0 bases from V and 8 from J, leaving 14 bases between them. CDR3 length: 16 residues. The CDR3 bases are TGCGCCAGCAGCCAAGATGGCGGGGGTTCAGATTCACCCCTCCACTTT. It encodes CASSQDGGGSDSPLHF.

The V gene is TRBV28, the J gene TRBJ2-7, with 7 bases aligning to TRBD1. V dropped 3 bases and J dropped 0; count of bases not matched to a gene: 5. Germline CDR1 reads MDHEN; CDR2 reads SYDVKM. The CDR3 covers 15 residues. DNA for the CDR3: TGTGCCAGCAGTTTGCGACAGGGCCGCTCCTACGAGCAGTACTTC. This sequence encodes CASSLRQGRSYEQYF. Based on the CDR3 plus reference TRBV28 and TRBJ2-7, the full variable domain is DVKVTQSSRYLVKRTGEKVFLECVQDMDHENMFWYRQDPGLGLRLIYFSYDVKMKEKGDIPEGYSVSREKKERFSLILESASTNQTSMYLCASSLRQGRSYEQYFGPGTRLTVT.

In DNA, the CDR3 is TGTGCCATCACTGGGTCACTAGCGACAGATACGCAGTATTTT. Amino acid sequence: CAITGSLATDTQYF. The gene calls are TRBV10-3 and TRBJ2-3; 7 bases agree with TRBD2. Germline CDR1 ENHRY, CDR2 SYGVKD. After removal of 7 bases from V and 3 bases from J, the junction contained 7 bases not matched to a gene. There are 14 residues in the CDR3.

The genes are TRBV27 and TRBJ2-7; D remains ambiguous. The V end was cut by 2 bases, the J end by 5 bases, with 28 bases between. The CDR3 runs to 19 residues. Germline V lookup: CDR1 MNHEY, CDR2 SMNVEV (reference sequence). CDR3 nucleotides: TGTGCCAGCAGTTTAGAAGCCCCCCGACCGGCCCCTACATGGAACGAGCAGTACTTC. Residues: CASSLEAPRPAPTWNEQYF.

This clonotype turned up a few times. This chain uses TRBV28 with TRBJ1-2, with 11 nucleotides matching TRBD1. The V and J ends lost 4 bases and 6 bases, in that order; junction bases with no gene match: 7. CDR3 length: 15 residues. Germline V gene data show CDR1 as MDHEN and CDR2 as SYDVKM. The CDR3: CASSSPPGQGDGYTF. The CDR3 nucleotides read TGTGCCAGCAGTTCCCCCCCGGGACAGGGGGATGGCTACACCTTC.

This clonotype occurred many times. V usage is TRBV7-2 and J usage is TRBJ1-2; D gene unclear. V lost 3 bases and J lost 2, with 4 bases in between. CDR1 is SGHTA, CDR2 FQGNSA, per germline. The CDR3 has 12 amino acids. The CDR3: CASSFLNYGYTF. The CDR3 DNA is TGTGCCAGCAGCTTTTTGAACTATGGCTACACCTTC.

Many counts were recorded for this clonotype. CDR3 sequence reads: CASSFQRADTQYF. In nucleotides, the CDR3 is TGTGCCAGCAGCTTCCAACGTGCAGATACGCAGTATTTT. The chain carries TRBV5-6 and TRBJ2-3; no firm D call. CDR1 SGHDT and CDR2 YYEEEE come from the germline V gene. Trimming removed 2 bases at V and 4 bases at J, with 8 bases between. CDR3 size: 13 residues.

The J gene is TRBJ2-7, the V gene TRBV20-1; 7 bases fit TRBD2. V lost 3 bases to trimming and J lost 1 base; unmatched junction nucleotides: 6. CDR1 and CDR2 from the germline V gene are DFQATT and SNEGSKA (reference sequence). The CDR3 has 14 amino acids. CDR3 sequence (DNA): TGCAGTGCTAGTCCGGGACTAAGGTCCTACGAGCAGTACTTC. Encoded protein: CSASPGLRSYEQYF.

CDR3 bases: TGCGCCAGCAGCTTGGATTCCAGGGGGAACACCGGGGAGCTGTTTTTT. It codes for CASSLDSRGNTGELFF. The chain is built from TRBV5-1 and TRBJ2-2; D perhaps matches TRBD1 (6 bases). Trimming shortened V by 0 bases and J by 1 base, and 10 bases separated the two germline ends. Germline CDR1 SGHRS, CDR2 YFSETQ. The CDR3 sequence is 16 residues long.

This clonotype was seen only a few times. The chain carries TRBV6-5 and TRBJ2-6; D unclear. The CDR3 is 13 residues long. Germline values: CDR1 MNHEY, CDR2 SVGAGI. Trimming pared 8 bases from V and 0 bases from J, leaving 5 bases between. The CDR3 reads CASGVSGANVLTF. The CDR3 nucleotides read TGTGCCAGCGGTGTCTCTGGGGCCAACGTCCTGACTTTC.

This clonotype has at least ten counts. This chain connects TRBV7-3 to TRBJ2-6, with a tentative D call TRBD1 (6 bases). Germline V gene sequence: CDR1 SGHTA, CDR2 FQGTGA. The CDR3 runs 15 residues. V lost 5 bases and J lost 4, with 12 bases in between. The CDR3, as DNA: TGTGCCAGCAGCCATGACAGGCTCGGGGCCAACGTCCTGACTTTC. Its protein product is CASSHDRLGANVLTF.

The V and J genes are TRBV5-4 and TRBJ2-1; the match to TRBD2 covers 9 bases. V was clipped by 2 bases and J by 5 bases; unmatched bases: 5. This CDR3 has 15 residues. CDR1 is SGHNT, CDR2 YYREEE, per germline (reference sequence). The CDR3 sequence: CASSFRVAGDNEQFF. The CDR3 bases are TGTGCCAGCAGCTTTCGGGTAGCGGGGGACAATGAGCAGTTCTTC.

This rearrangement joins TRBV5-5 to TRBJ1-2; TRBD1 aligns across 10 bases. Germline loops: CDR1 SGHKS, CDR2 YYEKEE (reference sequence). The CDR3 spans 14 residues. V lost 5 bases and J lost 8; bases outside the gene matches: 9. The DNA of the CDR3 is TGTGCCAGCAGGGTGGGACAGGGGATTGGCGGCTACACCTTC. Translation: CASRVGQGIGGYTF.

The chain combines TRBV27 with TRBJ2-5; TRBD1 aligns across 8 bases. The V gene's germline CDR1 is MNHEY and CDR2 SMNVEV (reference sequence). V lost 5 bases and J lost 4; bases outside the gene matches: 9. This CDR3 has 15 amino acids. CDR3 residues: CASSLARTGRETQYF. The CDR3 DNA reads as TGTGCCAGCAGTCTCGCCCGGACAGGGAGAGAGACCCAGTACTTC.

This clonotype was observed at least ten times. CDR3 residues: CASSRQGPYNEQFF. The DNA of the CDR3 is TGTGCCAGCAGTCGACAGGGGCCCTACAATGAGCAGTTCTTC. The chain carries TRBV6-2 or TRBV6-3 and TRBJ2-1; TRBD1 aligns across 8 bases. This CDR3 region has 14 residues. CDR1 MNHEY and CDR2 SVGEGT come from the germline V gene. V lost 5 bases to trimming and J lost 2 bases; unmatched junction nucleotides: 2.